Following are 30 T cell receptor beta chains from one sample sequenced in a study of T cells in Graves' hyperthyroidism and ophthalmopathy. Amplified regions were TCR beta CDR3 sequences from RNA transcripts. Initially, a first-round RT-PCR of the TCR CDR3 employed the HTBI primer set. TCRdb independently ran MiXCR on the multiplex PCR reads; one entry per CDR3 protein. In the table there are under 350,000 distinct CDR3 sequences, about 25% of which are singletons. The sequencing input was blood. The receptor source for this set is a man aged 40-49 years with Graves' hyperthyroidism that later progressed to Graves' ophthalmopathy.

This clonotype was detected many times. This rearrangement joins TRBV10-1 to TRBJ2-7; tentative D call: TRBD2 (5 bases). Looked up from germline, CDR1 is WNHNN and CDR2 is SYGVQD (reference sequence). V was clipped by 6 bases and J by 6 bases, with 15 bases between them. This CDR3 is built from 13 residues. The CDR3 region has the DNA TGCGCCAGCAGCCCAACTAGTACTGGCGAGCAGTACTTC. The encoded protein is CASSPTSTGEQYF.

This clonotype appeared many times. The CDR3 DNA is TGTGCCAGCCAGCTCTCGGGGACAGGGGGCCGCGGGGAGCTGTTTTTT. It translates to CASQLSGTGGRGELFF. The chain links TRBV11-2 to TRBJ2-2, with 12 bases fitting TRBD1. After removal of 8 bases from V and 7 bases from J, the junction contained 11 bases not matched to a gene. Germline V gene lookup returns CDR1 SGHAT and CDR2 FQNNGV. The CDR3 has 16 amino acids.

The sample holds many counts of this clonotype. The chain carries TRBV12-3 or TRBV12-4 and TRBJ2-7; the match to TRBD2 covers 7 bases. The CDR3 runs 15 residues. V lost 6 bases and J lost 3; bases outside the gene matches: 11. The CDR3: CASRLGTNLDYEQYF. In DNA form, the CDR3 reads TGTGCCAGCAGACTTGGGACTAACTTAGACTACGAGCAGTACTTC.

This clonotype was seen repeatedly, ten times or more. The CDR3 DNA sequence: TGTGCCAGCAGCCCACCGGGGGGGTCGAACACTGAAGCTTTCTTT. Its protein is CASSPPGGSNTEAFF. The chain links TRBV6-5 to TRBJ1-1; weak D call: TRBD1 (5 bases). The CDR3 spans 15 residues. Germline CDR1 MNHEY, CDR2 SVGAGI. Trimming shortened V by 6 bases and J by 1 base, and 15 bases separated the two germline ends.

This clonotype has at least ten counts. This chain uses TRBV2 with TRBJ1-1; D is perhaps TRBD1 (6 bases). The CDR3 is made up of 13 amino acids. Germline loops: CDR1 SNHLY, CDR2 FYNNEI. The V end lost 8 bases, the J end lost 1 base, and 11 bases lay between the germline ends. CDR3 sequence: CASYSRGNTEAFF. CDR3 nucleotides: TGTGCCAGCTACAGCAGGGGGAACACTGAAGCTTTCTTT.

The chain combines TRBV6-5 with TRBJ1-2, with D maybe TRBD1 (5 bases). This CDR3 comprises 13 residues. V was shortened by 2 bases and J by 10 bases, with 14 bases between the two germline ends. Germline V gives CDR1 MNHEY, CDR2 SVGAGI. DNA of the CDR3: TGTGCCAGCAGTTACGGTGGGGGTGGAGTCTACACCTTC. Amino acid sequence: CASSYGGGGVYTF.

This sequence joins TRBV7-2 and TRBJ1-5; D ambiguous. CDR3 size: 13 residues. From germline, CDR1 is SGHTA and CDR2 FQGNSA. The V end lost 4 bases, the J end lost 4 bases, and 8 bases lay between the germline ends. In DNA form, the CDR3 reads TGTGCCAGCAGCTCCCAGCCTAATCAGCCCCAGCATTTT. It is translated as CASSSQPNQPQHF.

This clonotype was observed many times. The chain recombines TRBV5-1 with TRBJ2-2; 9 bases fit TRBD2. The V gene end was trimmed by 0 bases and the J gene end by 4 bases; junction bases not matched to a gene: 19. CDR1 SGHRS and CDR2 YFSETQ come from the germline V gene. The CDR3 runs 21 residues. The CDR3 DNA follows: TGCGCCAGCAGCTTGGCTGGGGCAGGAGGGCGACTAGCGGTGAGCACCGGGGAGCTGTTTTTT. Translation gives CASSLAGAGGRLAVSTGELFF.

Ten or more counts support this clonotype. The CDR3 DNA reads TGTGCCAGCAGCACAGGGGGGAGCACTGAAGCTTTCTTT. Translating it yields CASSTGGSTEAFF. The chain combines TRBV5-6 with TRBJ1-1, with 8 nucleotides matching TRBD1. The J segment lost 4 bases and the V segment lost 4 bases, leaving 3 bases of the junction unmatched. The length of the CDR3 is 13 residues. Germline lookup yields CDR1 SGHDT and CDR2 YYEEEE.

This clonotype showed up many times. This chain uses TRBV20-1 with TRBJ1-1, with D maybe TRBD1 (6 bases). Per the germline V gene, CDR1 is DFQATT and CDR2 is SNEGSKA (reference sequence). The CDR3 is 15 amino acids. V gave up 1 base and J gave up 4 bases, with 16 bases separating them. CDR3 in amino acids: CSARAEAGVGTEAFF. For the CDR3, the DNA is TGCAGTGCTAGAGCCGAAGCAGGGGTGGGCACTGAAGCTTTCTTT.

This clonotype showed up many times. This sequence joins TRBV29-1 and TRBJ1-1; the D is unclear. V lost 5 bases, J lost 0 bases, and 4 bases lay in between. In germline, CDR1 is SQVTM, CDR2 ANQGSEA. The CDR3 loop spans 11 amino acids. This chain's CDR3 is CSVQVNTEAFF. CDR3 bases: TGCAGCGTTCAAGTGAACACTGAAGCTTTCTTT.

This clonotype was found many times. The V gene is TRBV30, the J gene TRBJ2-2; 9 bases match TRBD2. Germline values: CDR1 GTSNPN, CDR2 SVGIG (reference sequence). The V segment lost 1 base and the J segment 4 bases; nucleotides outside the gene matches: 7. The CDR3 spans 16 residues. DNA for the CDR3: TGTGCCTGGAGTGGCGGGCTAGCGGGGTTCACCGGGGAGCTGTTTTTT. As protein: CAWSGGLAGFTGELFF.

The V gene is TRBV27, the J gene TRBJ2-2, with 15 bases fitting TRBD2. V was clipped by 3 bases and J by 3 bases; unmatched bases: 8. Germline values: CDR1 MNHEY, CDR2 SMNVEV (reference sequence). This CDR3 comprises 19 residues. The CDR3 DNA reads TGTGCCAGCAGTTTCCCTGGACTAGCGGGAGGGCCAGACACCGGGGAGCTGTTTTTT. Translating gives CASSFPGLAGGPDTGELFF.

This chain connects TRBV6-6 to TRBJ1-1; tentative D call: TRBD1 (5 bases). This CDR3 region has 13 residues. Germline V gene data show CDR1 as MNHNY and CDR2 as SVGAGI (reference sequence). Trimming stripped 5 bases from V and 1 base from J, with 8 bases between. CDR3 bases: TGTGCCAGCAGTCCGGACAAGAACACTGAAGCTTTCTTT. This sequence encodes CASSPDKNTEAFF.

This clonotype came up once. This chain connects TRBV20-1 to TRBJ2-5, with 7 bases fitting TRBD1. V shed 3 bases and J 7 bases; nucleotides not matched to a gene: 11. Germline CDR1 is DFQATT and CDR2 is SNEGSKA (reference sequence). The CDR3 contains 14 residues. CDR3 sequence (DNA): TGCAGTGCTAGGCGTCAGGGGGACCTGGGGACCCAGTACTTC. Translation gives CSARRQGDLGTQYF.

This clonotype showed up many times. This chain uses TRBV6-5 with TRBJ2-3; no clear D. This CDR3 has 11 amino acids. V was cut by 2 bases and J by 6 bases, with 3 bases left in between. Per germline, CDR1 MNHEY and CDR2 SVGAGI. In DNA, the CDR3 is TGTGCCAGCAGTTACCAGGATACGCAGTATTTT. Residues: CASSYQDTQYF.

This clonotype has at least ten counts. The gene calls are TRBV4-1 and TRBJ2-7; weak D call: TRBD1 (7 bases). The CDR3 spans 14 residues. Trimming took off 4 bases at V and 2 bases at J, with 12 bases between the two ends. The germline CDR1 and CDR2 sequences are MGHRA and YSYEKL. The CDR3, as DNA: TGCGCCAGCAGCCGTGCGGGACAGACCTACGAGCAGTACTTC. This gives the protein CASSRAGQTYEQYF.

This sequence joins TRBV30 and TRBJ2-7, with D possibly being TRBD1 (6 bases). The germline CDR1 and CDR2 sequences are GTSNPN and SVGIG (reference sequence). CDR3 size: 14 residues. The V end was cut by 0 bases, the J end by 4 bases, with 13 bases between. CDR3 nucleotide sequence: TGTGCCTGGAGTGTAACAGGGCGACTGTACGAGCAGTACTTC. Translating gives CAWSVTGRLYEQYF.

This clonotype was picked up many times. The chain combines TRBV9 with TRBJ1-2, with 7 bases fitting TRBD1. This CDR3 is 14 amino acids long. Germline V gives CDR1 SGDLS, CDR2 YYNGEE. The trim removed 0 bases at V and 4 bases at J, leaving 3 bases unmatched. The CDR3 region has the DNA TGTGCCAGCAGCGTAGAGCGGACAGGCTATGGCTACACCTTC. It translates to CASSVERTGYGYTF.

This clonotype has ten or more counts. The V gene is TRBV7-9, the J gene TRBJ2-2; D possibly uses TRBD1 or TRBD2 (5 bases each). CDR1 and CDR2 from the germline V gene are SEHNR and FQNEAQ (reference sequence). V lost 5 bases and J lost 7, with 17 bases in between. The CDR3 consists of 15 residues. CDR3 region: CASSHRGLGGGELFF. The CDR3 region has the DNA TGTGCCAGCAGCCATCGGGGCCTAGGAGGCGGGGAGCTGTTTTTT.

The V and J genes are TRBV30 and TRBJ2-6; D call uncertain. This CDR3 spans 13 amino acids. Germline V gene sequence: CDR1 GTSNPN, CDR2 SVGIG (reference sequence). V gave up 5 bases and J gave up 0 bases, with 5 bases separating them. DNA for the CDR3: TGTGCCTGGGTCATCTCTGGGGCCAACGTCCTGACTTTC. Its translation is CAWVISGANVLTF.

This clonotype was seen many times. CDR3 coding DNA: TGCGCCAGCACCCCCGTGAGAACTAGCGGGACTCAAGAGACCCAGTACTTC. This translates into CASTPVRTSGTQETQYF. V gene TRBV5-1 combines with J gene TRBJ2-5; TRBD2 matches 10 bases. J lost 2 bases, V lost 6 bases, and 13 bases had no gene match. Germline-derived CDR1 and CDR2 are SGHRS and YFSETQ. The CDR3 covers 17 residues.

This clonotype was detected ten times or more. The chain recombines TRBV10-3 with TRBJ2-5, with a possible D match to TRBD1 (6 bases). Germline CDR1 ENHRY, CDR2 SYGVKD. V lost 0 bases and J 3 bases, leaving 8 bases between the germline ends. The CDR3 contains 14 residues. The CDR3: CAISESGQEETQYF. The CDR3 nucleotides are TGTGCCATCAGTGAGTCGGGACAAGAAGAGACCCAGTACTTC.

This sequence joins TRBV12-3 or TRBV12-4 and TRBJ2-7; TRBD1 or TRBD2 may be the D gene (5 bases each). This CDR3 has 16 amino acids. V was shortened by 3 bases and J by 3 bases, with 18 bases between the two germline ends. This chain's CDR3 is CASSFEGPLRGYEQYF. CDR3 bases: TGTGCCAGCAGTTTTGAGGGGCCCCTCCGGGGCTACGAGCAGTACTTC.

The chain is built from TRBV12-3 or TRBV12-4 and TRBJ2-7; possibly TRBD2 for D (6 bases). V lost 5 bases, J lost 5 bases, and 16 bases lay in between. CDR3 size: 14 residues. The CDR3 DNA reads as TGTGCCAGCAGTCTCCGGGGACTGTTCGACGAGCAGTACTTC. It is translated as CASSLRGLFDEQYF.

This clonotype has only a few counts. The CDR3 DNA sequence: TGTGCCTGGACTGCGGGGGCGGGTAACACTGAAGCTTTCTTT. Amino acids: CAWTAGAGNTEAFF. The chain carries TRBV30 and TRBJ1-1, with TRBD1 as a possible D gene (6 bases). The V end was cut by 4 bases, the J end by 2 bases, with 14 bases between. The CDR3 length is 14 residues. The germline V gene encodes CDR1 GTSNPN and CDR2 SVGIG (reference sequence).

This clonotype was detected many times. A much larger clone lies one base from this, so it may be a read error. The chain recombines TRBV27 with TRBJ1-2, with D unresolved. Trimming left V 10 bases short and J 4 bases short, with 13 bases between. This CDR3 spans 12 amino acids. Looked up from germline, CDR1 is MNHEY and CDR2 is SMNVEV (reference sequence). The CDR3 here is CATADDFYGYTF. DNA for the CDR3: TGTGCCACCGCGGACGACTTCTATGGCTACACCTTC.

This clonotype was counted many times. The chain employs TRBV4-1 and TRBJ2-5, with 11 bases lining up with TRBD2. Trimming at V came to 1 base and at J to 5 bases, leaving 6 bases not matched to a gene. Germline-derived CDR1 and CDR2 are MGHRA and YSYEKL. The CDR3 sequence is 16 residues long. Here the CDR3 DNA reads TGCGCCAGCAGCCAAGTAGCGGGAGGGCCCCGTGAGACCCAGTACTTC. Its protein is CASSQVAGGPRETQYF.

The chain links TRBV28 to TRBJ2-7; a weak D match, TRBD2 (7 bases). V was pared by 5 bases and J by 5 bases, with 19 bases between. The CDR3 is made up of 15 amino acids. Germline-derived CDR1 and CDR2 are MDHEN and SYDVKM. The CDR3 is CASSLSGGGSDEQYF. CDR3 DNA: TGTGCCAGCAGTCTTAGTGGGGGCGGGAGCGACGAGCAGTACTTC. Combining the CDR3 with reference TRBV28 and TRBJ2-7 gives the whole variable domain DVKVTQSSRYLVKRTGEKVFLECVQDMDHENMFWYRQDPGLGLRLIYFSYDVKMKEKGDIPEGYSVSREKKERFSLILESASTNQTSMYLCASSLSGGGSDEQYFGPGTRLTVT.

This clonotype was seen many times. The chain combines TRBV19 with TRBJ1-1, with TRBD1 identical over 7 bases. After removal of 5 bases from V and 6 bases from J, the junction contained 9 bases not matched to a gene. The CDR3 has 14 amino acids. CDR1 is LNHDA, CDR2 SQIVND, per germline (reference sequence). CDR3 sequence: CASSPLRGSAEAFF. Here the CDR3 DNA reads TGTGCCAGTAGTCCACTCAGGGGGAGCGCTGAAGCTTTCTTT.